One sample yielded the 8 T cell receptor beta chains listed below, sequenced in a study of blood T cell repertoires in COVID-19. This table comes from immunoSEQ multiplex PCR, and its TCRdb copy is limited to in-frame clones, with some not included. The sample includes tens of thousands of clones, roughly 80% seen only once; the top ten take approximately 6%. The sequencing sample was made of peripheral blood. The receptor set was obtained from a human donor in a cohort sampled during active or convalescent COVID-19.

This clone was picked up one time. CDR3 protein: CASSNSQRGGLISTQYF. The CDR3 region has the DNA TGTGCCAGTAGTAATTCACAGCGGGGGGGCTTAATATCTACGCAGTATTTT. V is TRBV19 and J is TRBJ2-3; 10 nucleotides match TRBD2. CDR1 is LNHDA, CDR2 SQIVND, per germline (reference sequence). After removal of 4 bases from V and 8 bases from J, the junction contained 15 bases not matched to a gene. The CDR3 is 17 residues long. Complete variable domain (other parts from reference TRBV19 and TRBJ2-3): DGGITQSPKYLFRKEGQNVTLSCEQNLNHDAMYWYRQDPGQGLRLIYYSQIVNDFQKGDIAEGYSVSREKKESFPLTVTSAQKNPTAFYLCASSNSQRGGLISTQYFGPGTRLTVL.

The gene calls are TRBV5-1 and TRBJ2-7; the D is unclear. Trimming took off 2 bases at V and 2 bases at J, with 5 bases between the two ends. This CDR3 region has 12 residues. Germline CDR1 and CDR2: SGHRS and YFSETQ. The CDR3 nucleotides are TGCGCCAGCAGCTTACACCCCTACGAGCAGTACTTC. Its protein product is CASSLHPYEQYF.

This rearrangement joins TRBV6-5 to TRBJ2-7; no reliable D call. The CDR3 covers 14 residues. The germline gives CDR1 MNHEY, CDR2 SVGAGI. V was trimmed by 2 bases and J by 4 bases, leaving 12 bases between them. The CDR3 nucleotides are TGTGCCAGCAGTTACCGTCCGGGTAGGTACGAGCAGTACTTC. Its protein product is CASSYRPGRYEQYF.

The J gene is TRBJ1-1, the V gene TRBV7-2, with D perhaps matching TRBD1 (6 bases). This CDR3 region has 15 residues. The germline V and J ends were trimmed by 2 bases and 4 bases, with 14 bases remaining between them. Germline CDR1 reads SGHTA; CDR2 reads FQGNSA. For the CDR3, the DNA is TGTGCCAGCAGCTTACCACAGGGCTTCGGCACTGAAGCTTTCTTT. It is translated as CASSLPQGFGTEAFF.

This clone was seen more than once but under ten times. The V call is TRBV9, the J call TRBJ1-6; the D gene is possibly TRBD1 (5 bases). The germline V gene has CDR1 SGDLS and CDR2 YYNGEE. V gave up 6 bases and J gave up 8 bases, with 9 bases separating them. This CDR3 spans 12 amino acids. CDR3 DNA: TGTGCCAGCACCCGGGGGGATTCACCCCTCCACTTT. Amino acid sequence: CASTRGDSPLHF.

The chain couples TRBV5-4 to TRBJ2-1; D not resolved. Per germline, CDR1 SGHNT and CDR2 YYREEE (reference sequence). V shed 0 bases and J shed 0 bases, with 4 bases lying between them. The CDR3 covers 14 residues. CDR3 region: CASSLGSSYNEQFF. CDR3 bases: TGTGCCAGCAGCTTGGGTAGCTCCTACAATGAGCAGTTCTTC. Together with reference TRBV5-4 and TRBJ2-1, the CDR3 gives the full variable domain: ETGVTQSPTHLIKTRGQQVTLRCSSQSGHNTVSWYQQALGQGPQFIFQYYREEENGRGNFPPRFSGLQFPNYSSELNVNALELDDSALYLCASSLGSSYNEQFFGPGTRLTVL.

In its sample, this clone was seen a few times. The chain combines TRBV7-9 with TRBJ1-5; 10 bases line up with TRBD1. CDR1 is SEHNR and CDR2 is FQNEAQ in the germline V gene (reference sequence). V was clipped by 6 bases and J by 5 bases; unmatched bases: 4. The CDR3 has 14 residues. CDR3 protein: CASRPGTGDQPQHF. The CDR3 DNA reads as TGTGCCAGCAGACCCGGGACAGGGGATCAGCCCCAGCATTTT.

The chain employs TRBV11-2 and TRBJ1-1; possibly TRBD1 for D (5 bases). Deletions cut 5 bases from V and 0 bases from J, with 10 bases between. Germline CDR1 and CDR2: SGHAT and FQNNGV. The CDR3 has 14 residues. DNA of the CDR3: TGTGCCAGCAGCCAATCGACAGTGAACACTGAAGCTTTCTTT. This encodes CASSQSTVNTEAFF.